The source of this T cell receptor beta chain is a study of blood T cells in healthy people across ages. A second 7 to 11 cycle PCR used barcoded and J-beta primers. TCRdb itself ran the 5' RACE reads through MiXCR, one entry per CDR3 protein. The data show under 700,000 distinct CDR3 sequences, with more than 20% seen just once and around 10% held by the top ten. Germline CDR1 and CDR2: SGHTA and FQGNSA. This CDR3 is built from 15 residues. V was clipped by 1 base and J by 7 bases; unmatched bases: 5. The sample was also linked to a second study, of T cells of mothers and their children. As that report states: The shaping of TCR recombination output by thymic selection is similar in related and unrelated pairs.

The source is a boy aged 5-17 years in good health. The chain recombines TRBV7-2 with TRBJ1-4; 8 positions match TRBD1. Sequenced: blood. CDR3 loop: CASSLEQGVFEKLFF. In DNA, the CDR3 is TGTGCCAGCAGCTTAGAACAGGGGGTTTTTGAAAAACTGTTTTTT. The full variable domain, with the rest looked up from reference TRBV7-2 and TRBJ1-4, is GAGVSQSPSNKVTEKGKDVELRCDPISGHTALYWYRQSLGQGLEFLIYFQGNSAPDKSGLPSDRFSAERTGGSVSTLTIQRTQQEDSAVYLCASSLEQGVFEKLFFGSGTQLSVL.